These T cell receptor delta chains were read from a single sample in a study of Vδ1+ human thymocytes. TCRdb ran CATT on the multiplex PCR reads. The sample records about 25,000 delta-chain clones, about 31% being singletons. Sequencing was carried out using Vdelta1+ gamma-delta thymocytes from the thymus. The receptors originated from a boy under two years old who had congenital heart surgery. Both conserved end residues are part of each CDR3. Each record gives: D gene, J gene, clone size, V gene, CDR3 protein, CDR3 DNA. D genes are given only for firm matches. Expanded clones get a size class; other rows say once, few or many, or leave the size out.

d_gene: TRDD3
j_gene: TRDJ1
abundance: many
v_gene: TRDV1
CDR3aa: CALGERHWGIRTDKLIF
CDR3nt: TGTGCTCTTGGGGAACGCCACTGGGGGATACGCACCGATAAACTCATCTTT

d_gene: .
j_gene: TRDJ1
abundance: few
v_gene: TRDV1
CDR3aa: CALGGLFVSDKLIF
CDR3nt: TGTGCTCTTGGGGGTCTCTTTGTTTCCGATAAACTCATCTTT

d_gene: TRDD3
j_gene: TRDJ1
abundance: few
v_gene: TRDV1
CDR3aa: CALGGFEIPTGGYQTDKLIF
CDR3nt: TGTGCTCTTGGGGGTTTTGAGATTCCTACTGGGGGATACCAAACGGATAAACTCATCTTT

d_gene: TRDD3
j_gene: TRDJ1
abundance: few
v_gene: TRDV1
CDR3aa: CALGERLPLLYWGMGVYTDKLIF
CDR3nt: TGTGCTCTTGGGGAACGCCTTCCCCTACTTTACTGGGGGATGGGGGTGTACACCGATAAACTCATCTTT

d_gene: TRDD3
j_gene: TRDJ1
abundance: medium-sized
v_gene: TRDV1
CDR3aa: CALGNWGTYTDKLIF
CDR3nt: TGTGCTCTTGGGAACTGGGGGACCTACACCGATAAACTCATCTTT

d_gene: .
j_gene: TRDJ2
abundance: .
v_gene: TRDV1
CDR3aa: CALGGWKGDPQSLTAQLFF
CDR3nt: TGTGCTCTTGGGGGGTGGAAGGGGGACCCCCAATCTTTGACAGCACAACTCTTCTTT

d_gene: .
j_gene: TRDJ1
abundance: .
v_gene: TRDV1
CDR3aa: CALGEPPPVPRSTDKLIF
CDR3nt: TGTGCTCTTGGGGAACCCCCTCCTGTTCCTCGATCCACCGATAAACTCATCTTT

d_gene: .
j_gene: TRDJ1
abundance: few
v_gene: TRDV1
CDR3aa: CALGNFGAGTDKLIF
CDR3nt: TGTGCTCTTGGGAATTTCGGAGCGGGCACCGATAAACTCATCTTT

d_gene: TRDD3
j_gene: TRDJ1
abundance: few
v_gene: TRDV1
CDR3aa: CALGEPSSYWGMLRTDKLIF
CDR3nt: TGTGCTCTTGGGGAACCGTCCTCTTACTGGGGGATGTTAAGGACCGATAAACTCATCTTT

d_gene: .
j_gene: TRDJ1
abundance: few
v_gene: TRDV1
CDR3aa: CALREPGPLPYTDKLIF
CDR3nt: TGTGCTCTTAGGGAACCGGGCCCCCTGCCGTACACCGATAAACTCATCTTT

d_gene: .
j_gene: TRDJ1
abundance: few
v_gene: TRDV1
CDR3aa: CALGERDALPFTGPLSDKLIF
CDR3nt: TGTGCTCTTGGGGAACGGGACGCCCTACCGTTTACTGGACCTCTGTCCGATAAACTCATCTTT

d_gene: .
j_gene: TRDJ1
abundance: medium-sized
v_gene: TRDV1
CDR3aa: CALGEGRGWPTTDKLIF
CDR3nt: TGTGCTCTTGGGGAAGGCCGGGGATGGCCGACCACCGATAAACTCATCTTT

d_gene: TRDD3
j_gene: TRDJ1
abundance: .
v_gene: TRDV1
CDR3aa: CALGERTALGDPLLYTDKLIF
CDR3nt: TGTGCTCTTGGGGAACGGACCGCTCTGGGGGATCCGCTTCTGTACACCGATAAACTCATCTTT

d_gene: .
j_gene: TRDJ3
abundance: .
v_gene: TRDV2
CDR3aa: CATVLKWDTRQMFF
CDR3nt: TGTGCCACCGTCCTTAAGTGGGACACCCGACAGATGTTTTTC

d_gene: .
j_gene: TRDJ1
abundance: few
v_gene: TRDV1
CDR3aa: CALGERYEAGYFKTDKLIF
CDR3nt: TGTGCTCTTGGGGAACGTTACGAGGCGGGATATTTTAAAACCGATAAACTCATCTTT

d_gene: .
j_gene: TRDJ1
abundance: few
v_gene: TRDV1
CDR3aa: CALGDPPERTDKLIF
CDR3nt: TGTGCTCTTGGGGACCCTCCGGAACGCACCGATAAACTCATCTTT

d_gene: .
j_gene: TRDJ1
abundance: .
v_gene: TRDV1
CDR3aa: CALGDRFLPVPRGLIF
CDR3nt: TGTGCTCTTGGGGACCGATTCCTTCCGGTACCGAGGGGACTCATCTTT

d_gene: TRDD3
j_gene: TRDJ1
abundance: .
v_gene: TRDV1
CDR3aa: CALGGRLVLVWGIHLSKTDKLIF
CDR3nt: TGTGCTCTTGGGGGCCGGCTCGTACTCGTATGGGGGATACATCTGAGTAAGACCGATAAACTCATCTTT

d_gene: .
j_gene: TRDJ1
abundance: .
v_gene: TRDV1
CDR3aa: CALGAGGGDAKLIF
CDR3nt: TGTGCTCTTGGAGCGGGGGGGGGAGACGCAAAGCTCATCTTT

d_gene: TRDD3
j_gene: TRDJ1
abundance: few
v_gene: TRDV1
CDR3aa: CALGGAFPPLGDRIADKLIF
CDR3nt: TGTGCTCTTGGGGGCGCCTTCCCCCCACTGGGGGATCGGATAGCCGATAAGCTCATCTTT

d_gene: .
j_gene: TRDJ1
abundance: medium-sized
v_gene: TRDV1
CDR3aa: CALGEISPRMWLTDKLIF
CDR3nt: TGTGCTCTTGGGGAAATTTCGCCGAGGATGTGGCTCACCGATAAACTCATCTTT

d_gene: TRDD3
j_gene: TRDJ2
abundance: .
v_gene: TRDV1
CDR3aa: CALGGYGGGYSWLTAQLFF
CDR3nt: TGTGCTCTTGGGGGGTACGGTGGGGGATACTCCTGGTTGACAGCACAACTCTTCTTT

d_gene: .
j_gene: TRDJ1
abundance: .
v_gene: TRDV1
CDR3aa: CALGELPSPPRLYTDKLIF
CDR3nt: TGTGCTCTTGGGGAACTACCCTCGCCCCCGCGTTTGTACACCGATAAACTCATCTTT

d_gene: TRDD3
j_gene: TRDJ1
abundance: .
v_gene: TRDV1
CDR3aa: CALGELDPEGVLGDRTDKLIF
CDR3nt: TGTGCTCTTGGGGAACTAGATCCTGAAGGAGTACTGGGGGATAGGACCGATAAACTCATCTTT

d_gene: TRDD3
j_gene: TRDJ1
abundance: .
v_gene: TRDV1
CDR3aa: CALGGLFFRVDWGIQRRQYTDKLIF
CDR3nt: TGTGCTCTTGGGGGACTTTTTTTTCGGGTCGACTGGGGGATACAGAGAAGGCAGTACACCGATAAACTCATCTTT

d_gene: TRDD3
j_gene: TRDJ1
abundance: few
v_gene: TRDV1
CDR3aa: CALGEGIGIRPTGGWSDKLIF
CDR3nt: TGTGCTCTTGGGGAAGGTATTGGGATCCGACCCACTGGGGGATGGAGCGATAAACTCATCTTT

d_gene: TRDD3
j_gene: TRDJ1
abundance: .
v_gene: TRDV1
CDR3aa: CALGELGPGGYADRLIF
CDR3nt: TGTGCTCTTGGGGAACTCGGGCCCGGGGGATACGCCGATAGACTCATCTTT

d_gene: .
j_gene: TRDJ1
abundance: medium-sized
v_gene: TRDV1
CDR3aa: CALGELSSHLRYIDKLIF
CDR3nt: TGTGCTCTTGGGGAACTATCCTCACACTTACGGTACATCGATAAACTCATCTTT

d_gene: TRDD3
j_gene: TRDJ1
abundance: few
v_gene: TRDV1
CDR3aa: CALGEKRPGGYEVDKLIF
CDR3nt: TGTGCTCTTGGGGAAAAAAGGCCTGGGGGATACGAAGTCGATAAACTCATCTTT

d_gene: TRDD3
j_gene: TRDJ1
abundance: few
v_gene: TRDV1
CDR3aa: CALGELLLLGDLFDRDKLIF
CDR3nt: TGTGCTCTTGGGGAACTCCTCCTACTGGGGGATCTCTTTGATCGGGATAAACTCATCTTT

d_gene: .
j_gene: TRDJ1
abundance: .
v_gene: TRDV1
CDR3aa: CALGETGLPRDTDKLIF
CDR3nt: TGTGCTCTTGGGGAAACAGGCCTTCCTCGGGATACAGATAAACTCATCTTT

d_gene: .
j_gene: TRDJ1
abundance: few
v_gene: TRDV1
CDR3aa: CALGVSFRYGDQSIQYTDKLIF
CDR3nt: TGTGCTCTTGGGGTATCCTTTCGGTATGGGGATCAGAGCATTCAGTACACCGATAAACTCATCTTT

d_gene: TRDD2
j_gene: TRDJ1
abundance: .
v_gene: TRDV1
CDR3aa: CALGGRAFLYGASSDKLIF
CDR3nt: TGTGCTCTTGGGGGAAGGGCCTTCCTATACGGGGCAAGCTCCGATAAACTCATCTTT

d_gene: .
j_gene: TRDJ1
abundance: few
v_gene: TRDV1
CDR3aa: CALGELRGGEYRPSNQYWGKLIF
CDR3nt: TGTGCTCTTGGGGAACTGAGGGGGGGAGAGTACCGGCCTTCCAACCAGTACTGGGGAAAACTCATCTTT

d_gene: .
j_gene: TRDJ1
abundance: .
v_gene: TRDV1
CDR3aa: CALGEGGPRDKLIF
CDR3nt: TGTGCTCTTGGGGAAGGGGGCCCCCGTGATAAACTCATCTTT

d_gene: TRDD3
j_gene: TRDJ1
abundance: .
v_gene: TRDV1
CDR3aa: CALGEKSRKGTGGRNTDKLIF
CDR3nt: TGTGCTCTTGGGGAAAAGTCGAGAAAGGGGACTGGGGGAAGGAACACCGATAAACTCATCTTT